One and the same sample provided the 14 T cell receptor beta chains below, sequenced in a study of blood T cell repertoires in COVID-19. Only in-frame clones appear in the TCRdb table, and some are missing; sequencing was by immunoSEQ multiplex PCR. The table shows about 59,000 clones, with around 87% occurring only once. Sequencing was done on a sample of peripheral blood. These receptors were collected from a man between 60 and 70 years old with active or convalescent COVID-19.

V and J are TRBV3-1 (or the pseudogene TRBV3-2) and TRBJ1-4; D is uncertain. The V end lost 1 base, the J end lost 7 bases, and 13 bases lay between the germline ends. The CDR3 has 15 residues. Germline V gives CDR1 LGHDT, CDR2 YNNKEL (reference sequence). The CDR3 reads CASSQGGFRGEKLFF. The CDR3 DNA reads TGTGCCAGCAGCCAAGGAGGGTTTCGAGGTGAAAAACTGTTTTTT.

V and J are TRBV24-1 and TRBJ2-1; 8 nucleotides line up with TRBD2. Per germline, CDR1 KGHDR and CDR2 SFDVKD. The trim removed 2 bases at V and 8 bases at J, leaving 4 bases unmatched. CDR3 size: 14 residues. CDR3: CATSDSAGADEQFF. In DNA, the CDR3 is TGTGCCACCAGTGATTCAGCGGGAGCCGATGAGCAGTTCTTC.

The chain carries TRBV7-9 and TRBJ2-7; 8 bases are shared with TRBD1. The CDR3 runs 15 residues. The V gene end was trimmed by 5 bases and the J gene end by 0 bases; junction bases not matched to a gene: 6. Germline V gene lookup returns CDR1 SEHNR and CDR2 FQNEAQ (reference sequence). Here the CDR3 reads CASSLAGGVSYEQYF. Here the CDR3 DNA reads TGTGCCAGCAGCCTCGCAGGGGGCGTCTCCTACGAGCAGTACTTC.

This chain joins TRBV11-2 and TRBJ1-5; TRBD1 agrees at 8 bases. Germline values: CDR1 SGHAT, CDR2 FQNNGV. V shed 1 base, J shed 6 bases, and the junction held 5 bases outside the gene matches. The CDR3 consists of 15 residues. The chain's CDR3 is CASSLATGAGQPQHF. The DNA of the CDR3 is TGTGCCAGCAGCTTAGCGACAGGGGCGGGTCAGCCCCAGCATTTT.

The gene calls are TRBV10-3 and TRBJ1-5; the D is unclear. The CDR3 consists of 14 residues. The ends were cut back, 6 bases at V and 6 bases at J, with 15 bases in the middle. Germline CDR1 and CDR2: ENHRY and SYGVKD. Written as DNA, the CDR3 is TGTGCCATCAGCCTCGGGAAAGAAGGTCAGCCCCAGCATTTT. The encoded protein is CAISLGKEGQPQHF.

V is TRBV7-9 and J is TRBJ1-1, with 8 bases that match TRBD1. The CDR3 covers 11 residues. The V and J ends lost 6 bases and 11 bases, in that order; junction bases with no gene match: 5. Germline assignment: CDR1 SEHNR and CDR2 FQNEAQ (reference sequence). CDR3: CASSPDRVAFF. The CDR3 region has the DNA TGTGCCAGCAGTCCGGACAGGGTGGCTTTCTTT.

The V and J genes are TRBV30 and TRBJ2-7; 7 nucleotides match TRBD2. This CDR3 region has 13 residues. V lost 6 bases and J lost 3; bases outside the gene matches: 8. Looked up from germline, CDR1 is GTSNPN and CDR2 is SVGIG (reference sequence). CDR3 nucleotide sequence: TGTGCCTGCTCCGGGACTAACTTCTACGAGCAGTACTTC. This gives the protein CACSGTNFYEQYF.

This clone occurred once. The V gene is TRBV6-1, the J gene TRBJ1-4, with D possibly being TRBD1 (5 bases). V gave up 1 base and J gave up 3 bases, with 9 bases separating them. Per the germline V gene, CDR1 is MNHNS and CDR2 is SASEGT. The CDR3 spans 15 residues. The CDR3 DNA is TGTGCCAGCAGTGAAGGGGAGGGGTCTAATGAAAAACTGTTTTTT. Translated: CASSEGEGSNEKLFF.

J is TRBJ2-7 and V is TRBV6-5; 7 nucleotides match TRBD1. CDR3 length equals 14 residues. Looked up from germline, CDR1 is MNHEY and CDR2 is SVGAGI. V dropped 7 bases and J dropped 5; count of bases not matched to a gene: 11. CDR3 nucleotide sequence: TGTGCCAGCAAAATAATACAGGGGCGTCACGAGCAGTACTTC. Its translation is CASKIIQGRHEQYF.

This clone was picked up one time. V gene TRBV11-2 combines with J gene TRBJ2-1; 7 nucleotides match TRBD2. Looked up from germline, CDR1 is SGHAT and CDR2 is FQNNGV. The length of the CDR3 is 13 residues. The junction had 0 bases not matched to a gene; V was cut back by 3 bases and J by 4 bases. The CDR3 region is CASSLGLYNEQFF. The DNA for the CDR3 is TGTGCCAGCAGCTTGGGACTATACAATGAGCAGTTCTTC.

The V gene is TRBV18, the J gene TRBJ2-1; D might be TRBD2 (5 bases). V was clipped by 3 bases and J by 5 bases, with 11 bases between them. Per germline, CDR1 KGHSH and CDR2 LQKENI. The length of the CDR3 is 14 residues. Here the CDR3 reads CASSPEGRNNEQFF. CDR3 nucleotides: TGTGCCAGCTCACCGGAAGGGAGAAACAATGAGCAGTTCTTC. Together with reference TRBV18 and TRBJ2-1, the CDR3 gives the full variable domain: NAGVMQNPRHLVRRRGQEARLRCSPMKGHSHVYWYRQLPEEGLKFMVYLQKENIIDESGMPKERFSAEFPKEGPSILRIQQVVRGDSAAYFCASSPEGRNNEQFFGPGTRLTVL.

This sequence joins TRBV19 and TRBJ1-1, with D hard to call. This CDR3 region has 13 residues. Deletions cut 3 bases from V and 9 bases from J, with 14 bases between. Per germline, CDR1 LNHDA and CDR2 SQIVND (reference sequence). The CDR3 here is CASSIPAERKAFF. CDR3 sequence (DNA): TGTGCCAGTAGTATCCCGGCGGAACGGAAAGCTTTCTTT.

This chain joins TRBV25-1 and TRBJ1-6; D is possibly TRBD1 (5 bases). V gave up 8 bases and J gave up 7 bases, with 15 bases separating them. Germline-derived CDR1 and CDR2 are MGHDK and SYGVNS. The CDR3 runs to 14 residues. CDR3 loop: CASSRDSQNSPLHF. CDR3 coding DNA: TGTGCCAGCTCCCGAGACAGCCAAAATTCACCCCTCCACTTT.

The V and J genes are TRBV15 and TRBJ2-5; 14 nucleotides match TRBD2. CDR3 length equals 16 residues. Germline lookup yields CDR1 LNHNV and CDR2 YYDKDF (reference sequence). Trimming took 3 bases from V and 5 from J; bases not matched to a gene: 5. CDR3 amino acids: CATSSQTSGGAETQYF. The CDR3 DNA reads as TGTGCCACCAGCAGCCAGACTAGCGGGGGGGCTGAGACCCAGTACTTC.